The 25 T cell receptor beta chains below all came from one sample that was sequenced in a study of CD8 T cells in ankylosing spondylitis. TCRdb used MiXCR to reprocess the 5' RACE reads, holding one entry per CDR3 protein. The top ten clones hold about a sixth of a sample with 39,000 or so distinct CDR3 sequences, under 13% of them seen once. The sequencing sample was made of blood, either unsorted or a sorted T cell fraction (not recorded which). The receptor set was obtained from a male donor with ankylosing spondylitis or in good health (not recorded which).

This clonotype has at least ten counts. V gene TRBV29-1 combines with J gene TRBJ1-2; TRBD1 agrees at 7 bases. With 4 bases clipped from V and 4 bases from J, the junction kept 3 bases outside the gene matches. Germline V gives CDR1 SQVTM, CDR2 ANQGSEA. The CDR3 is 12 amino acids. CDR3 DNA: TGCAGCGTTGCAGGGGGTGGCTATGGCTACACCTTC. Translated, it gives CSVAGGGYGYTF.

This clonotype was recorded at least ten times. The rearrangement joins TRBV7-3 to TRBJ2-1, with D uncertain. CDR3 length: 11 amino acids. Germline lookup yields CDR1 SGHTA and CDR2 FQGTGA. The V end was cut by 6 bases, the J end by 9 bases, with 9 bases between. The CDR3 spells CASSEGFEQFF. CDR3 nucleotides: TGTGCCAGCAGTGAAGGTTTTGAGCAGTTCTTC. The whole variable domain, remainder taken from reference TRBV7-3 and TRBJ2-1, is GAGVSQTPSNKVTEKGKYVELRCDPISGHTALYWYRQSLGQGPEFLIYFQGTGAADDSGLPNDRFFAVRPEGSVSTLKIQRTERGDSAVYLCASSEGFEQFFGPGTRLTVL.

This clonotype has at least ten counts. The CDR3 nucleotides are TGTGCCAGCAGCCCCCCCGGACGGGCTAGTGAGCAGTTCTTC. It yields the protein CASSPPGRASEQFF. The chain links TRBV7-9 to TRBJ2-1; no reliable D call. The CDR3 loop spans 14 amino acids. Trimming took off 5 bases at V and 9 bases at J, with 17 bases between the two ends. Germline V gene lookup returns CDR1 SEHNR and CDR2 FQNEAQ (reference sequence).

This clonotype was counted only a few times. The chain employs TRBV20-1 and TRBJ2-1; D remains ambiguous. This CDR3 contains 13 residues. The V end lost 6 bases, the J end lost 4 bases, and 13 bases lay between the germline ends. CDR1 and CDR2 from the germline V gene are DFQATT and SNEGSKA (reference sequence). The CDR3 sequence: CSALSSKYNEQFF. The CDR3 coding sequence is TGCAGTGCCCTGAGCTCGAAGTACAATGAGCAGTTCTTC.

The J gene is TRBJ2-7, the V gene TRBV3-1; maybe TRBD1 (5 bases). Germline V gene lookup returns CDR1 LGHDT and CDR2 YNNKEL (reference sequence). The CDR3 has 15 residues. V dropped 11 bases and J dropped 2 bases, with 22 bases sitting between them. The CDR3 nucleotides read TGTGCCTCCTGCCAAGGGGCTCTCGGCCCCTACGAGCAGTACTTC. Translating it yields CASCQGALGPYEQYF.

This clonotype was found many times. With a much larger clone just one base away, this may be a read error. V is TRBV29-1 and J is TRBJ2-3; D call uncertain. The DNA end is a closer match to TRBJ1-5, so the J assignment may be wrong. CDR1 is SQVTM and CDR2 is ANQGSEA in the germline V gene. The CDR3 is made up of 10 amino acids. As DNA, the CDR3 is TGCACCACTAACACAGATACGCAGCATTTT. This encodes CTTNTDTQHF.

The sample holds many counts of this clonotype. The chain uses TRBV7-2 and TRBJ1-5; perhaps TRBD1 as D (6 bases). With 3 bases removed from V and 6 bases from J, the gap between germline ends came to 12 bases. Germline lookup yields CDR1 SGHTA and CDR2 FQGNSA. The CDR3 is 14 residues long. CDR3 coding DNA: TGTGCCAGCAGCTTGCAGGGGCCCGGTCAGCCCCAGCATTTT. It is translated as CASSLQGPGQPQHF.

This clonotype was seen ten or more times. V and J are TRBV6-5 and TRBJ2-1, with TRBD2 identical over 7 bases. This CDR3 region has 18 residues. Germline lookup yields CDR1 MNHEY and CDR2 SVGAGI. V lost 0 bases, J lost 2 bases, and 10 bases stayed unmatched. The CDR3: CASSYSPRTRAAYNEQFF. The CDR3 region has the DNA TGTGCCAGCAGTTACTCCCCTCGGACTAGGGCTGCCTACAATGAGCAGTTCTTC.

V gene TRBV28 combines with J gene TRBJ2-3, with no clear D. The ends were cut back, 10 bases at V and 6 bases at J, with 11 bases in the middle. The CDR3 contains 11 residues. Germline V lookup: CDR1 MDHEN, CDR2 SYDVKM. CDR3: CATRYLDTQYF. The CDR3, as DNA: TGTGCCACACGGTACCTGGATACGCAGTATTTT.

This clonotype has a count of ten or more. The chain uses TRBV29-1 and TRBJ1-1; 9 bases agree with TRBD1. Trimming removed 7 bases from V and 2 bases from J; junction bases left unmatched: 5. In germline, CDR1 is SQVTM, CDR2 ANQGSEA. The CDR3 loop spans 13 amino acids. The CDR3 is CSARTGANTEAFF. Written as DNA, the CDR3 is TGCAGCGCCCGGACAGGGGCCAACACTGAAGCTTTCTTT.

Ten or more counts support this clonotype. CDR3 nucleotide sequence: TGTGCCAGCAGCCCCGGACCCGGGGACACCGGGGAGCTGTTTTTT. It translates to CASSPGPGDTGELFF. The V gene is TRBV14, the J gene TRBJ2-2; D might be TRBD2 (5 bases). The germline CDR1 and CDR2 sequences are SGHDN and FVKESK. Trimming removed 4 bases from V and 3 bases from J, with 12 bases in between. The CDR3 covers 15 residues.

Many counts were recorded for this clonotype. A read error may produce the germline difference seen at one junction end. The gene calls are TRBV12-3 or TRBV12-4 and TRBJ2-1; the match to TRBD2 covers 11 bases. The CDR3 length is 15 residues. In DNA form, the CDR3 reads TGTGCCAGCAGTATAGCGGGAGGGCTCTACAATGAGCAGTTCTTC. Protein sequence: CASSIAGGLYNEQFF.

Many counts were recorded for this clonotype. The rearrangement links TRBV30 to TRBJ1-6; TRBD1 is a possible D gene (5 bases). V lost 0 bases and J 15 bases, leaving 15 bases between the germline ends. Per the germline V gene, CDR1 is GTSNPN and CDR2 is SVGIG (reference sequence). This CDR3 comprises 13 residues. CDR3 DNA: TGTGCCTGGAGTGTACTATCGGGGGACGACCTCCACTTT. It yields the protein CAWSVLSGDDLHF.

This clonotype came up many times. The V call is TRBV20-1, the J call TRBJ2-7, with 10 bases lining up with TRBD1. CDR1 and CDR2 (germline): DFQATT, SNEGSKA (reference sequence). V shed 1 base and J 3 bases; nucleotides not matched to a gene: 9. The CDR3 length is 16 residues. This CDR3 reads CSARVAGTGARYEQYF. The CDR3 DNA reads as TGCAGTGCTAGAGTCGCTGGGACAGGGGCGCGCTACGAGCAGTACTTC.

This clonotype showed up many times. V and J are TRBV19 and TRBJ1-2, with 8 bases identical to TRBD1. V was clipped by 6 bases and J by 2 bases; unmatched bases: 2. The germline V gene has CDR1 LNHDA and CDR2 SQIVND (reference sequence). CDR3 length equals 13 residues. Written as DNA, the CDR3 is TGTGCCAGTAGCAGGGGGCGGAACTATGGCTACACCTTC. Residues: CASSRGRNYGYTF.

This clonotype occurred many times. This rearrangement joins TRBV24-1 to TRBJ2-5; 8 bases match TRBD1. The ends lost 6 bases at V and 5 bases at J; junction bases unmatched: 22. The CDR3 loop spans 19 amino acids. CDR1 KGHDR and CDR2 SFDVKD come from the germline V gene. The CDR3 region is CATSLSGATSGQGFETQYF. CDR3 sequence (DNA): TGTGCCACCAGTCTTTCGGGGGCTACGAGCGGACAGGGATTCGAGACCCAGTACTTC.

The rearrangement uses TRBV20-1 and TRBJ2-7; D uncertain. Germline V gives CDR1 DFQATT, CDR2 SNEGSKA (reference sequence). Trimming cost V 3 bases and J 3 bases, with 12 bases left between them. The CDR3 covers 13 residues. The CDR3 DNA is TGCAGTGCTAGTTTGGGCGAAGACTACGAGCAGTACTTC. Translated: CSASLGEDYEQYF.

This clonotype occurred many times. The rearrangement joins TRBV2 to TRBJ2-2, with a possible D match to TRBD1 (5 bases). The ends were cut back, 7 bases at V and 0 bases at J, with 9 bases in the middle. The CDR3 loop spans 14 amino acids. Germline V gene sequence: CDR1 SNHLY, CDR2 FYNNEI. CDR3 nucleotides: TGTGCCAGCAAGCCAGGGTCGAACACCGGGGAGCTGTTTTTT. The encoded protein is CASKPGSNTGELFF.

The table lists this clonotype with many counts. The chain uses TRBV7-8 and TRBJ1-4, with D unresolved. V was pared by 1 base and J by 4 bases, with 13 bases between. Per the germline V gene, CDR1 is SGHVS and CDR2 is FQNEAQ. This CDR3 is built from 16 residues. The CDR3 DNA is TGTGCCAGCAGCTTAGTTGGGGTGTCGATTAATGAAAAACTGTTTTTT. It is translated as CASSLVGVSINEKLFF.

This clonotype was recorded many times. The chain recombines TRBV7-9 with TRBJ1-1; D ambiguous. The germline V and J ends were trimmed by 0 bases and 1 base, with 12 bases remaining between them. The CDR3 is 16 residues long. Germline V gene lookup returns CDR1 SEHNR and CDR2 FQNEAQ (reference sequence). The CDR3: CASSLAAFPENTEAFF. The CDR3 bases are TGTGCCAGCAGCTTAGCGGCTTTTCCCGAGAACACTGAAGCTTTCTTT.

This clonotype was observed many times. This chain connects TRBV4-1 to TRBJ2-6; perhaps D is TRBD1 or TRBD2 (5 bases each). The CDR3 extends over 18 amino acids. Germline CDR1 is MGHRA and CDR2 is YSYEKL. Trimming removed 3 bases from V and 0 bases from J, with 15 bases in between. The CDR3 DNA reads TGCGCCAGCAGCCAGGGTCGGGACGGGTACTCTGGGGCCAACGTCCTGACTTTC. Translated, it gives CASSQGRDGYSGANVLTF.

This clonotype has ten or more counts. This chain links TRBV2 with TRBJ2-2; D call uncertain. CDR3 size: 15 residues. The germline gives CDR1 SNHLY, CDR2 FYNNEI. V was pared by 4 bases and J by 4 bases, with 13 bases between. In DNA, the CDR3 is TGTGCCAGCAGTGGGGATAGACTCTCCACCGGGGAGCTGTTTTTT. The encoded protein is CASSGDRLSTGELFF.

This clonotype was recorded many times. The chain couples TRBV20-1 to TRBJ2-5; D not certain. The CDR3 spans 11 residues. Germline CDR1 and CDR2: DFQATT and SNEGSKA (reference sequence). V was cut by 4 bases and J by 4 bases, with 7 bases left in between. This CDR3 is CSATPLETQYF. In DNA form, the CDR3 reads TGCAGTGCTACCCCTTTAGAGACCCAGTACTTC.

With regard to this clonotype: Since a much larger clone is just one base distant, this may be a read error. J is TRBJ2-7 and V is TRBV7-9; tentatively, D is TRBD1 or TRBD2 (5 bases each). Germline assignment: CDR1 SEHNR and CDR2 FQNEAQ (reference sequence). V lost 5 bases and J 6 bases, leaving 14 bases between the germline ends. The length of the CDR3 is 13 residues. The CDR3 DNA reads TGTGCCAGCAGCGCCCGGGACGTATGCGAGCAGTACTTC. This translates into CASSARDVCEQYF.

The CDR3 DNA follows: TGTGCCTGGAGTGCCACCGGGGAGCTGTTTTTT. Amino acid sequence: CAWSATGELFF. The chain couples TRBV30 to TRBJ2-2, with D hard to call. Trimming removed 1 base at V and 4 bases at J, with 1 base between. The CDR3 spans 11 residues. Germline V gives CDR1 GTSNPN, CDR2 SVGIG (reference sequence).